The present TCR beta chain was sequenced within a study of cytomegalovirus exposure and HLA in healthy donors. Study at large: Some 85 million unique TCRs from HLA-typed donors were held in an early data release.

Use of 60 Vbeta and 13 Jbeta primers characterized the PCR. The table came from immunoSEQ multiplex PCR; TCRdb's copy has only in-frame clones and leaves some out. Of about 140,000 clones in the sample, roughly 81% were seen once. This CDR3 region has 16 residues. V was clipped by 0 bases and J by 0 bases; unmatched bases: 3. CDR1 LGHNA and CDR2 YNFKEQ come from the germline V gene. The source material was PBMCs. This clonotype originated in a female donor in good health and CMV-seronegative. The J gene is TRBJ2-3, the V gene TRBV4-2, with 7 bases aligning to TRBD1. CDR3 in amino acids: CASSQEGTVSTDTQYF. The CDR3 DNA is TGTGCCAGCAGCCAAGAAGGGACAGTTAGCACAGATACGCAGTATTTT.